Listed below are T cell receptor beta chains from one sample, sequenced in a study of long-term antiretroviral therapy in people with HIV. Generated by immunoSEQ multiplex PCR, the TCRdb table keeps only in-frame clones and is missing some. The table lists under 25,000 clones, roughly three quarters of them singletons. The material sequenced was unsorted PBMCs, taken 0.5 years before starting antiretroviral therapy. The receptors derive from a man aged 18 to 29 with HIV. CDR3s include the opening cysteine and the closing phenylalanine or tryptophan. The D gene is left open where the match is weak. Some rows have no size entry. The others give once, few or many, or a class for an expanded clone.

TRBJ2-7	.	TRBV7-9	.	TGTGCCAGCAGCCAACTACACATCTCCTACGAGCAGTACTTC	CASSQLHISYEQYF
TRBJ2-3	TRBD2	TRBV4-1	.	TGCGCCAGCAGCCAACTAAAGGGACTAGCGGGGGAAGATACGCAGTATTTT	CASSQLKGLAGEDTQYF
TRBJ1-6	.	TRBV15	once	TGTGCCACCAGCAGATCGAGGGTTACCCCTGAGAATTCACCCCTCCACTTT	CATSRSRVTPENSPLHF
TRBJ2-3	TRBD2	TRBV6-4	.	TGTGCCAGCAGTTCCCTAGCGGGTGAGGGCGCAGATACGCAGTATTTT	CASSSLAGEGADTQYF
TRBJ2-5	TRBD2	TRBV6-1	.	TGTGCCAGCAGTGAAGCCGAGTTAACTAGCGTACAAGAGACCCAGTACTTC	CASSEAELTSVQETQYF
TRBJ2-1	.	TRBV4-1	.	TGCGCCAGCAGACCCTCCCTCTACAATGAGCAGTTCTTC	CASRPSLYNEQFF
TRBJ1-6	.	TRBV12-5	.	TGTGCTAGTGGTTTGGTTGAGGGGGTAGCATCACCCCTCCACTTT	CASGLVEGVASPLHF
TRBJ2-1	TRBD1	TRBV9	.	TGTGCCAGCAGCTCCGGGACAGGGGGAATTCTCTCCTACAATGAGCAGTTCTTC	CASSSGTGGILSYNEQFF
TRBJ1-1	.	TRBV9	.	TGTGCCAGCAGCCCCGTAGGCACTGAAGCTTTCTTT	CASSPVGTEAFF
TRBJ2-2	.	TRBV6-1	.	TGTGCCAGCAGTGAAGTCCAGGGAATTGTGAACGGGGAGCTGTTTTTT	CASSEVQGIVNGELFF
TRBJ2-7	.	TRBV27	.	TGTGCCAGCAGTTTATCGTTGGGGCTGGTCTACGAGCAGTACTTC	CASSLSLGLVYEQYF
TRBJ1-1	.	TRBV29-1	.	TGCAGCGTGGGGATTCCAGGGATGTTCACTGAAGCTTTCTTT	CSVGIPGMFTEAFF
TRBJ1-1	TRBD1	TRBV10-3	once	TGTGCCATCAGTATAGACAGGGCGAAAAATGAAGCTTTCTTT	CAISIDRAKNEAFF
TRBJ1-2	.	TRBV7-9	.	TGTGCCAGCAGACCGGACACGAGCTATGGCTACACCTTC	CASRPDTSYGYTF
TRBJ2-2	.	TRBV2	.	TGTGCCAGCAGCGCGGACAACATGAACACCGGGGAGCTGTTTTTT	CASSADNMNTGELFF
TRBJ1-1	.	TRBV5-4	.	TGTGCCAGCAGCGGAGGACCATATATGAACACTGAAGCTTTCTTT	CASSGGPYMNTEAFF
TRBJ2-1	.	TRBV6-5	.	TGTGCCAGCAGTCCCCAACAGGGTTTGTACAATGAGCAGTTCTTC	CASSPQQGLYNEQFF
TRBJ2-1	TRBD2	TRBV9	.	TGTGCCAGCAGCGAAGCTATGGGACTAGCGGGAGGTCGTGGTGAGCAGTTCTTC	CASSEAMGLAGGRGEQFF
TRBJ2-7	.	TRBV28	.	TGTGCCAGCAGTTTAAGGGAGGGGGGTCGACCCGAGCAGTACTTC	CASSLREGGRPEQYF
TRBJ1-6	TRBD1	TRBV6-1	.	TGTGCCAGCAGTGAAGGGGACAGTTACTCACCCCTCCACTTT	CASSEGDSYSPLHF
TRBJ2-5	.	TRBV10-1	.	TGCGCCAGCAGACGAGAGGACCAAGAGACCCAGTACTTC	CASRREDQETQYF
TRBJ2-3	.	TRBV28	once	TGTGCCAGCAGTTTACTCCGGGGGAGCACAGATACGCAGTATTTT	CASSLLRGSTDTQYF
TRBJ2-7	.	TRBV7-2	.	TGTGCCAGCAGCCCGGGTGGGGGGCTATACGAGCAGTACTTC	CASSPGGGLYEQYF
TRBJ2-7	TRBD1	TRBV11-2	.	TGTGCCAGCAGCTTAGGGACAGGGGAGATCTACGAGCAGTACTTC	CASSLGTGEIYEQYF
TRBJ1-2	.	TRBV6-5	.	TGTGCCAGCAGTTATGAAATGAGCTATGGCTACACCTTC	CASSYEMSYGYTF
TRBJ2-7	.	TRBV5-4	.	TGTGCCAGCAGCTCATCTTTTGGGAGCTCCTACGAGCAGTACTTC	CASSSSFGSSYEQYF
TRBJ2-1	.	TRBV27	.	TGTGCCAGCAGTTTATCATCAATAGGGAGTGAGCAGTTCTTC	CASSLSSIGSEQFF
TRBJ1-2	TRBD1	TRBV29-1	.	TGCAGCGTCCCCGGGACAGGGGCTGCCAACTATGGCTACACCTTC	CSVPGTGAANYGYTF
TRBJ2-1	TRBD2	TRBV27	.	TGTGCCAGCAGTCCCCTGCCGGGACTAGCGGGAGGGGGGGGTGAGCAGTTCTTC	CASSPLPGLAGGGGEQFF
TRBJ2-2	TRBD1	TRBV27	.	TGTGCCAGCACTTTCCGTGGGACAGGGGACAAAAACGGGGAGCTGTTTTTT	CASTFRGTGDKNGELFF
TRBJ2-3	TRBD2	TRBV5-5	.	TGTGCCAGCAGCTTGGGCGGGAGGGCCGCAGATACGCAGTATTTT	CASSLGGRAADTQYF
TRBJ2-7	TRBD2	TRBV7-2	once	TGTGCCAGCAGCTCCCTAGCGGGGGGGCTTAACGAGCAGTACTTC	CASSSLAGGLNEQYF
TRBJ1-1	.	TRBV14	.	TGTGCCAGCAGCCCGAGGGATGAAGTGAACACTGAAGCTTTCTTT	CASSPRDEVNTEAFF
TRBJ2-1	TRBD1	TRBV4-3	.	TGCGCCAGCAGCCAACTTACAGGGGAAAGTGAGCAGTTCTTC	CASSQLTGESEQFF
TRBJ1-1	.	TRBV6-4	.	TGTGCCAGCAGTGATGGGGGAAAGGCTGAAGCTTTCTTT	CASSDGGKAEAFF
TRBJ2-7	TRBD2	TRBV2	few	TGTGCCAGCATCCGGACTAGCGGCTCCTACGAGCAGTACTTC	CASIRTSGSYEQYF
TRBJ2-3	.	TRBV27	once	TGTGCCAGCAGTAGACCCGCGGGGAGCTCAGATACGCAGTATTTT	CASSRPAGSSDTQYF
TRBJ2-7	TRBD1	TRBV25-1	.	TGTGCCAGCAGTGAACCCAGGGGGAAATACTACGAGCAGTACTTC	CASSEPRGKYYEQYF
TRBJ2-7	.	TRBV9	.	TGTGCCAGCAGCGTAGCTGAAGGACTACCGACCTACGAGCAGTACTTC	CASSVAEGLPTYEQYF
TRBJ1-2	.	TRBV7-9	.	TGTGCCAGCAGCAACTACAGGGAAGTCAACTATGGCTACACCTTC	CASSNYREVNYGYTF
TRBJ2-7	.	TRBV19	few	TGTGCCAGTTCCTCAAAGACAGGAGCCTTTGACGAGCAGTACTTC	CASSSKTGAFDEQYF
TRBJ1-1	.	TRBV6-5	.	TGTGCCAGCAGTTACTCGTACAGAAACACTGAAGCTTTCTTT	CASSYSYRNTEAFF
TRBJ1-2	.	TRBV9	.	TGTGCCAGCAGCCCCCGTCGGGAGGCAGGGGGCTACACCTTC	CASSPRREAGGYTF
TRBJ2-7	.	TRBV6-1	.	TGTGCCAGCAGTGGCCCGACAGATACCTCCTACGAGCAGTACTTC	CASSGPTDTSYEQYF
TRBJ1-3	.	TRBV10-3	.	TGTGCCATCAGTGAGTCGAATTTACCGGCCGGTGGAAACACCATATATTTT	CAISESNLPAGGNTIYF
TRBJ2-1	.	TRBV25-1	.	TGTGCCAGCAGTGAATTTACGGGGGACTACAATGAGCAGTTCTTC	CASSEFTGDYNEQFF
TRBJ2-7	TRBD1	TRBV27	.	TGTGCCAGCAGTTTATCCGGGACAGGGATCTACGAGCAGTACTTC	CASSLSGTGIYEQYF
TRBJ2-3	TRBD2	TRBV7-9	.	TGTGCCAGCAGCTTCAAGCGGGAGGCCGGCACAGATACGCAGTATTTT	CASSFKREAGTDTQYF
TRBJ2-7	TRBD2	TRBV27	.	TGTGCCAGCAGTGCGGGGACGGGGGGCTACGAGCAGTACTTC	CASSAGTGGYEQYF
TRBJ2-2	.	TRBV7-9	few	TGTGCCAGTTCCTGGGGTACGTCTGACACCGGGGAGCTGTTTTTT	CASSWGTSDTGELFF
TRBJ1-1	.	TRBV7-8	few	TGTGCCAGCAGCTTACTCGTAGCTGAGAACACTGAAGCTTTCTTT	CASSLLVAENTEAFF
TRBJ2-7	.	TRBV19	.	TGTGCCAGTAGTATAGGCAACAGCCCCTACGAGCAGTACTTC	CASSIGNSPYEQYF
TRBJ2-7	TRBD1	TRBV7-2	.	TGTGCCAGCAGCTTTGGACAGGGCAGCTACGAGCAGTACTTC	CASSFGQGSYEQYF
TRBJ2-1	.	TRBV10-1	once	TGCGCCAGCAGTGAGTCGAACCCGGGCAATGAGCAGTTCTTC	CASSESNPGNEQFF
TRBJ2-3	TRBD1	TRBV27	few	TGTGCCAGCAGTTCCCGAGAACAGACAGGGGACCCCACAGATACGCAGTATTTT	CASSSREQTGDPTDTQYF
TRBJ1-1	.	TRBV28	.	TGTGCCAGCAGCCTAGGGGAGACTGAAGCTTTCTTT	CASSLGETEAFF
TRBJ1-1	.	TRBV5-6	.	TGTGCCAGCAGCTTGATGGGCCGTGAAGCTTTCTTT	CASSLMGREAFF
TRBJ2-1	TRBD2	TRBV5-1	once	TGCGCCAGCAGCTTGCCCGGGACTAGCGGGGATAAAAATGAGCAGTTCTTC	CASSLPGTSGDKNEQFF